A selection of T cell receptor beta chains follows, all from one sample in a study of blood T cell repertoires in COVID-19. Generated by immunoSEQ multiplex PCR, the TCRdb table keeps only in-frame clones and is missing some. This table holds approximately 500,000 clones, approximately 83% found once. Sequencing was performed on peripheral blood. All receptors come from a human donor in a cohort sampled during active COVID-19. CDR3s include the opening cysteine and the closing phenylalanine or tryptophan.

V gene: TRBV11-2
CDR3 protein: CASSFSGGGYNEQFF

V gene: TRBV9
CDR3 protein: CASSVDLAGNYEQYF

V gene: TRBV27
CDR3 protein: CASSTSPGAILSNQPQHF

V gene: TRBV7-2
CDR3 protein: CASSLGQWGETQYF

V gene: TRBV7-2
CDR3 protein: CASSLTGLKNIQYF

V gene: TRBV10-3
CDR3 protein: CAIRKSSAPSTDTQYF

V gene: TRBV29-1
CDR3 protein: CSVEEIKRQGKTSYGYTF

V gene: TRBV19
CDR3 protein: CASSISERLAGYQETQYF

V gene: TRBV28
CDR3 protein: CASRSVPIYNSPLHF

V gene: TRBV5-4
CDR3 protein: CASSLYRMNTEAFF

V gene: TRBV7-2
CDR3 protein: CASTGGAGLYEQYF